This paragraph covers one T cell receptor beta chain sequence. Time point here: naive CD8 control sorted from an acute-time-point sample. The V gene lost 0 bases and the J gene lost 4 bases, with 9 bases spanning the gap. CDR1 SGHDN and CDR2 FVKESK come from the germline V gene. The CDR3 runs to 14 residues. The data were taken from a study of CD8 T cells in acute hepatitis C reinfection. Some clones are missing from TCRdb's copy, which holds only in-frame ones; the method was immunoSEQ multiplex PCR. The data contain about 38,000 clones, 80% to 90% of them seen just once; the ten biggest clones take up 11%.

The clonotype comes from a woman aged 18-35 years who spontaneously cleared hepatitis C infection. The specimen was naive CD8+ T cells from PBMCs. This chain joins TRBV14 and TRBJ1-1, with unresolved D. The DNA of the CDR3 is TGTGCCAGCAGCCAAGATTTGGGGTTCACTGAAGCTTTCTTT. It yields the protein CASSQDLGFTEAFF.